The subject of this entry is one TCR beta chain. The antigen is unknown. Amplification of the TCR beta CDR3 was achieved through multiplex PCR with 32 V and 13 J primers. TCRdb recomputed calls from the multiplex PCR reads with MiXCR, one row per CDR3 protein. The sample lists roughly 2,800 distinct CDR3 sequences, about 49% occurring once. This record comes from a study of immune heterogeneity within non-small cell lung tumors. Findings of the study overall: Site-unique high-frequency clones occurred alongside identical dominant CDR3 beta clonotypes that recurred across tumor sites within a patient.

Each sample used around 600 ng of genomic DNA from bulk tumor tissue. In surgery, several biopsies were collected from each primary tumor at widely spaced sites. It was patients with untreated, newly diagnosed non-small cell lung cancer who underwent curative surgery. The length of the CDR3 is 11 residues. This chain uses TRBV12-3 or TRBV12-4 with TRBJ1-3; D is unresolved. The sample taken for sequencing was lung tumor tissue. This receptor was obtained from a woman aged 55-70 years with non-small cell lung cancer. For the CDR3, the DNA is TGTGACAACCCCACTGGAAACACCATATATTTT. Residues: CDNPTGNTIYF.